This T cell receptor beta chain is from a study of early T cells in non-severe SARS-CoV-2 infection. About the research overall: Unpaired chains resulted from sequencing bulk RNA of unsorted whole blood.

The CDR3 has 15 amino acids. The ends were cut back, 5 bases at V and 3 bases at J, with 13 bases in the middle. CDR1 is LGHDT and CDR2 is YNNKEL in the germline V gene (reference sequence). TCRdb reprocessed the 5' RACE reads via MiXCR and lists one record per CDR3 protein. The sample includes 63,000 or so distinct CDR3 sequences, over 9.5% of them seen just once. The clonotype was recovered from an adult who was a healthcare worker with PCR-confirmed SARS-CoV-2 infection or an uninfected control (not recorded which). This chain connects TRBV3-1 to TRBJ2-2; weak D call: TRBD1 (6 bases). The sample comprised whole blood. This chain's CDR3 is CASSGRTVDTGELFF. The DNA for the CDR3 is TGTGCCAGCAGCGGCCGGACAGTGGACACCGGGGAGCTGTTTTTT.